The clone carrying this TCR beta chain came up many times. Its antigen remains unknown. This entry comes from a study of T cell repertoires in cytomegalovirus infection. Study overall: Public TCR beta signatures provided an indication of both CMV infection and a matching HLA type.

TCRdb reprocessed the reads with MiXCR, giving one entry per CDR3 protein. This repertoire shows 200,000 to 250,000 distinct CDR3 sequences, roughly 6.5% found once; its top ten account for about 6.5%. Study-wide results and caveats: CMV-specific HLA-C-restricted TCR beta clonotypes dominated the ex vivo response.

This TCR was recovered from a human donor in good health (CMV status not recorded). Some clones in this sample may be carry-over from other donors' samples. The sequencing sample was made of PBMCs.

This chain's CDR3 is CASSFVGTENYGYTF. For the CDR3, the DNA is TGTGCCAGCAGTTTCGTAGGGACAGAAAACTATGGCTACACCTTC. The gene calls are TRBV12-3 or TRBV12-4 and TRBJ1-2; 7 nucleotides align to TRBD1. V shed 3 bases, J shed 2 bases, and the junction held 6 bases outside the gene matches. This CDR3 contains 15 residues.